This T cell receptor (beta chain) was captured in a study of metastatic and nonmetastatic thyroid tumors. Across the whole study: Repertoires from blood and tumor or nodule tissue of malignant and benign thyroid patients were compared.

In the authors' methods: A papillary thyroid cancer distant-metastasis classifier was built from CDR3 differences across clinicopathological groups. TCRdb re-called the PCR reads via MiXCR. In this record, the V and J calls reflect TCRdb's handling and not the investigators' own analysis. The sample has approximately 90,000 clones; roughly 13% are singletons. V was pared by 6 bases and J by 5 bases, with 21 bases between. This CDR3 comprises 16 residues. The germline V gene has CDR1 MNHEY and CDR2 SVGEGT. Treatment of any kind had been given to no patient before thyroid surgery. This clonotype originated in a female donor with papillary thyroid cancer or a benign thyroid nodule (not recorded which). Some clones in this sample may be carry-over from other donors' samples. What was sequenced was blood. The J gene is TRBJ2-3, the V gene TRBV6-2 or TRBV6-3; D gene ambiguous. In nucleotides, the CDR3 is TGTGCCAGCAGCCCCACTCTATCGTGCAGGATAGATACGCAGTATTTT. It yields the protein CASSPTLSCRIDTQYF.